These 9 T cell receptor beta chains share one sample of origin, sequenced in a study of T cells in Graves' hyperthyroidism and ophthalmopathy. The TCR beta CDR3 regions underwent amplification using RNA transcripts as the source. First-round RT-PCR of the TCR CDR3 relied on the HTBI primer set. TCRdb re-called the multiplex PCR reads with MiXCR, one entry per CDR3 protein. The sample has 550,000 to 650,000 distinct CDR3 sequences, around 13% seen once; the top ten hold under 7%. Sample: blood. The receptors here all came from a woman aged 25-40 years with Graves' hyperthyroidism that later progressed to Graves' ophthalmopathy.

The J gene is TRBJ2-7, the V gene TRBV7-9; 10 positions match TRBD2. Germline V gene lookup returns CDR1 SEHNR and CDR2 FQNEAQ (reference sequence). V lost 3 bases, J lost 5 bases, and 10 bases stayed unmatched. The CDR3 is 16 residues long. CDR3 loop: CASSFWASGRDNEQYF. The CDR3 DNA reads as TGTGCCAGCAGCTTTTGGGCTAGCGGGAGAGACAACGAGCAGTACTTC.

This clonotype was seen ten or more times. The rearrangement uses TRBV10-3 and TRBJ1-1; the match to TRBD1 covers 9 bases. Per germline, CDR1 ENHRY and CDR2 SYGVKD. The length of the CDR3 is 14 residues. With 9 bases clipped from V and 7 bases from J, the junction kept 12 bases outside the gene matches. This CDR3 is CAIASGTGRGEAFF. CDR3 DNA sequence: TGTGCCATTGCTTCCGGGACAGGGAGGGGTGAAGCTTTCTTT.

This clonotype was detected many times. J is TRBJ1-6 and V is TRBV12-3 or TRBV12-4; the D gene is possibly TRBD1 (5 bases). Trimming shortened V by 7 bases and J by 5 bases, and 15 bases separated the two germline ends. The CDR3 has 15 amino acids. As DNA, the CDR3 is TGTGCCAGCACCCCAAGGAGGGGCAATAATTCACCCCTCCACTTT. It codes for CASTPRRGNNSPLHF.

The gene calls are TRBV7-3 and TRBJ2-1, with TRBD2 matching 9 bases. V was clipped by 4 bases and J by 9 bases; unmatched bases: 10. This CDR3 comprises 15 residues. Germline CDR1 reads SGHTA; CDR2 reads FQGTGA. CDR3 protein: CASSYLAGDSSEQFF. CDR3 sequence (DNA): TGTGCCAGCAGCTACTTAGCGGGAGATAGTAGTGAGCAGTTCTTC.

This clonotype occurred many times. The V and J genes are TRBV7-2 and TRBJ2-3; TRBD2 is a possible D gene (5 bases). The germline CDR1 and CDR2 sequences are SGHTA and FQGNSA. V lost 1 base and J lost 5, with 10 bases in between. CDR3 length: 14 residues. CDR3 loop: CASSLVRAGDTQYF. The CDR3 DNA sequence: TGTGCCAGCAGCTTAGTCCGGGCGGGAGATACGCAGTATTTT. Looking up the rest from reference TRBV7-2 and TRBJ2-3 gives the full variable domain: GAGVSQSPSNKVTEKGKDVELRCDPISGHTALYWYRQSLGQGLEFLIYFQGNSAPDKSGLPSDRFSAERTGGSVSTLTIQRTQQEDSAVYLCASSLVRAGDTQYFGPGTRLTVL.

The chain carries TRBV7-8 and TRBJ2-3; no definite D call. This CDR3 has 17 amino acids. V dropped 3 bases and J dropped 2 bases, with 18 bases sitting between them. In germline, CDR1 is SGHVS, CDR2 FQNEAQ. The CDR3 loop reads CASSFPMAEVSTDTQYF. CDR3 DNA sequence: TGTGCCAGCAGCTTCCCTATGGCAGAAGTCTCCACAGATACGCAGTATTTT.

This clonotype was observed a few times. V and J are TRBV20-1 and TRBJ1-2; no firm D call. This CDR3 is built from 12 residues. V was trimmed by 2 bases and J by 6 bases, leaving 10 bases between them. Per the germline V gene, CDR1 is DFQATT and CDR2 is SNEGSKA (reference sequence). This chain's CDR3 is CSARHDGDGYTF. CDR3 DNA sequence: TGCAGTGCTAGACACGACGGGGATGGCTACACCTTC.

This clonotype has just a few counts. The chain joins TRBV20-1 to TRBJ1-5, with D perhaps matching TRBD1 (5 bases). The germline V gene has CDR1 DFQATT and CDR2 SNEGSKA (reference sequence). The CDR3 has 16 amino acids. The V gene lost 5 bases and the J gene lost 4 bases, with 21 bases spanning the gap. CDR3 sequence reads: CSAPKFGGDSNQPQHF. CDR3 bases: TGCAGTGCTCCCAAATTCGGGGGGGACTCGAATCAGCCCCAGCATTTT.

The genes are TRBV6-2 or TRBV6-3 and TRBJ1-2; D unresolved. The CDR3 sequence is 15 residues long. With 0 bases removed from V and 4 bases from J, the gap between germline ends came to 12 bases. Germline values: CDR1 MNHEY, CDR2 SVGEGT. The chain's CDR3 is CASSYSSGSFYGYTF. The CDR3, as DNA: TGTGCCAGCAGTTACTCGAGTGGCAGCTTCTATGGCTACACCTTC.